This note documents a single TCR beta chain sequence. What it binds is unknown. This sample is drawn from a study of T-cell reconstitution after alpha-beta-depleted transplantation in children. Overall study results and limits: Surviving recipient cells, namely T cells and thymic progenitors, were the source of high day-60 TCRbeta diversity in some patients. It was newly produced T cells that mostly accounted for T-cell counts and diversity one year after transplant. Reportedly, alpha-beta T cells present about two months post-transplant originated from several hundred expanded clones of graft origin.

Unique molecular identifiers tagged the TCRbeta library. Using its own MiXCR run on the PCR reads, TCRdb lists one record per CDR3 protein. The table has roughly 570,000 distinct CDR3 sequences, roughly a quarter seen once. The V end lost 1 base, the J end lost 2 bases, and 12 bases lay between the germline ends. The length of the CDR3 is 15 residues. Germline V gives CDR1 DFQATT, CDR2 SNEGSKA (reference sequence). The chain employs TRBV20-1 and TRBJ2-1; a weak D match, TRBD1 (5 bases). The specimen comprised PBMCs, sampled before TCRalphabeta/CD19-depleted stem cell transplant. This TCR was recovered from a boy younger than two with Wiskott-Aldrich syndrome, due to receive a stem cell transplant. In DNA form, the CDR3 reads TGCAGTGCTAGAGGGGGCAGTACGGCCTACAATGAGCAGTTCTTC. Its protein is CSARGGSTAYNEQFF.